The next 29 T cell receptor beta chains were all read from a single sample in a study of neoadjuvant anti-PD-1 for oral cavity cancer (dated by TCRdb to 2020 to 2023). Taken with the paper, the label for time point translates to: before neoadjuvant nivolumab. The library was produced with the immunoSEQ multiplex PCR assay. What TCRdb holds here is the immuneACCESS table cut down to in-frame rearrangements. Part of the clones is not present; checked against another copy, under half of the missing clones reflect an unresolved V gene, and the others are unexplained. The sample table lists approximately 67,000 clones, around 88% of them with a count of one. About 3.7% of the sample rests with the top ten. The sequencing used PBMCs, collected before nivolumab (anti-PD-1) treatment. The source of these receptors is a person between 35 and 79 years old with oral cavity squamous cell carcinoma.

V is TRBV19 and J is TRBJ1-1; TRBD1 aligns across 8 bases. V lost 6 bases to trimming and J lost 4 bases; unmatched junction nucleotides: 7. This CDR3 spans 14 amino acids. Germline CDR1 is LNHDA and CDR2 is SQIVND (reference sequence). CDR3 DNA: TGTGCCAGTAGCCAAGACAGGGGATTCACTGAAGCTTTCTTT. As protein: CASSQDRGFTEAFF.

V usage is TRBV5-1 and J usage is TRBJ1-2, with D unclear. The CDR3 totals 15 residues. Germline V gives CDR1 SGHRS, CDR2 YFSETQ. Deletions cut 2 bases from V and 3 bases from J, with 14 bases between. CDR3 protein: CASSFGPGLDYGYTF. CDR3 sequence (DNA): TGCGCCAGCAGCTTCGGTCCGGGATTGGACTATGGCTACACCTTC.

V usage is TRBV27 and J usage is TRBJ2-5, with D unresolved. V was pared by 1 base and J by 2 bases, with 11 bases between. Germline V gives CDR1 MNHEY, CDR2 SMNVEV (reference sequence). This CDR3 is built from 15 residues. The CDR3 region is CASSLFGQPQETQYF. The CDR3 DNA is TGTGCCAGCAGTTTATTCGGCCAGCCGCAAGAGACCCAGTACTTC.

The V and J genes are TRBV19 and TRBJ1-2, with 11 bases that match TRBD1. The CDR3 contains 13 residues. J was trimmed by 6 bases and V by 5 bases; bases with no gene match: 2. Germline CDR1 and CDR2: LNHDA and SQIVND (reference sequence). CDR3 region: CASSWGQGDGYTF. CDR3 sequence (DNA): TGTGCCAGTAGTTGGGGACAGGGGGATGGCTACACCTTC.

V usage is TRBV23-1 and J usage is TRBJ2-7; D remains unclear. TRBV23-1 is treated as an ORF (open reading frame) with a function not yet certain. CDR3 length: 16 amino acids. V lost 4 bases and J lost 6, with 22 bases in between. The CDR3 nucleotides are TGCGCCAGCAGTCTAACACAACTACTAACTGCTGGCGAGCAGTACTTC. This sequence encodes CASSLTQLLTAGEQYF.

The chain employs TRBV6-1 and TRBJ2-7; a possible D gene is TRBD1 (6 bases). V was trimmed by 7 bases and J by 0 bases, leaving 13 bases between them. Germline CDR1 MNHNS, CDR2 SASEGT. The CDR3 has 14 residues. This CDR3 is CASTLTGSSYEQYF. CDR3 in DNA: TGTGCCAGCACCCTGACAGGATCCTCCTACGAGCAGTACTTC.

The CDR3 DNA sequence: TGTGCCTGGAGAGGCTTGGGCAGGAGCACAGATACGCAGTATTTT. Translated, it gives CAWRGLGRSTDTQYF. The chain couples TRBV30 to TRBJ2-3; D remains ambiguous. Germline loops: CDR1 GTSNPN, CDR2 SVGIG (reference sequence). V dropped 3 bases and J dropped 0 bases, with 13 bases sitting between them. The CDR3 has 15 amino acids. The full variable domain, its missing parts supplied by reference TRBV30 and TRBJ2-3, is SQTIHQWPATLVQPVGSPLSLECTVEGTSNPNLYWYRQAAGRGLQLLFYSVGIGQISSEVPQNLSASRPQDRQFILSSKKLLLSDSGFYLCAWRGLGRSTDTQYFGPGTRLTVL.

The V call is TRBV5-4, the J call TRBJ1-6; D is possibly TRBD1 (5 bases). Trimming took off 6 bases at V and 9 bases at J, with 13 bases between the two ends. In germline, CDR1 is SGHNT, CDR2 YYREEE (reference sequence). The CDR3 covers 13 residues. Here the CDR3 reads CASNIPGSSPLHF. CDR3 nucleotide sequence: TGTGCCAGCAATATCCCAGGGAGTTCACCCCTCCACTTT.

The V gene is TRBV9, the J gene TRBJ2-7; 9 bases are shared with TRBD2. V lost 4 bases, J lost 1 base, and 9 bases stayed unmatched. Per the germline V gene, CDR1 is SGDLS and CDR2 is YYNGEE. The CDR3 length is 16 residues. CDR3 nucleotides: TGTGCCAGCAGCCCAGGGGGTAGCGGGAGTTCCTACGAGCAGTACTTC. This encodes CASSPGGSGSSYEQYF.

The chain employs TRBV7-2 and TRBJ1-1, with D possibly being TRBD1 (5 bases). This CDR3 has 13 residues. CDR1 and CDR2 from the germline V gene are SGHTA and FQGNSA. The V end was cut by 5 bases, the J end by 0 bases, with 7 bases between. CDR3 DNA: TGTGCCAGCAGCCGAGGGGTGAACACTGAAGCTTTCTTT. Translation: CASSRGVNTEAFF.

This chain uses TRBV15 with TRBJ1-5; D remains unclear. The germline V gene has CDR1 LNHNV and CDR2 YYDKDF (reference sequence). V was clipped by 0 bases and J by 4 bases, with 7 bases between them. CDR3 length equals 14 residues. In DNA form, the CDR3 reads TGTGCCACCAGCAGAGAAGGTCTTAATCAGCCCCAGCATTTT. It translates to CATSREGLNQPQHF.

The chain carries TRBV7-8 and TRBJ1-1, with D maybe TRBD1 (6 bases). This CDR3 contains 14 residues. Germline CDR1 is SGHVS and CDR2 is FQNEAQ. V dropped 1 base and J dropped 0 bases, with 6 bases sitting between them. CDR3 region: CASSLGQVNTEAFF. In DNA, the CDR3 is TGTGCCAGCAGCTTAGGACAGGTGAACACTGAAGCTTTCTTT. Full variable domain (outside the CDR3, taken from reference TRBV7-8 and TRBJ1-1): GAGVSQSPRYKVAKRGQDVALRCDPISGHVSLFWYQQALGQGPEFLTYFQNEAQLDKSGLPSDRFFAERPEGSVSTLKIQRTQQEDSAVYLCASSLGQVNTEAFFGQGTRLTVV.

The rearrangement joins TRBV5-1 to TRBJ2-5, with a weak D call TRBD1 (5 bases). The CDR3 runs 15 residues. V was pared by 6 bases and J by 2 bases, with 17 bases between. The germline V gene has CDR1 SGHRS and CDR2 YFSETQ. The CDR3 spells CASKPQGSSQETQYF. The CDR3 nucleotides are TGCGCCAGCAAACCCCAGGGCAGTTCTCAAGAGACCCAGTACTTC.

The chain has TRBV9 and TRBJ2-1, with D tentatively TRBD1 (5 bases). This CDR3 contains 15 residues. Between the trimmed V and J ends, which lost 4 bases and 0 bases, there was a span of 11 bases. Per the germline V gene, CDR1 is SGDLS and CDR2 is YYNGEE. The CDR3 bases are TGTGCCAGCAGCCCCGGAAGGGGCTCCTACAATGAGCAGTTCTTC. Its translation is CASSPGRGSYNEQFF.

The gene calls are TRBV5-1 and TRBJ1-2; 7 bases are shared with TRBD1. V lost 4 bases and J lost 4; bases outside the gene matches: 7. This CDR3 has 14 amino acids. CDR1 is SGHRS and CDR2 is YFSETQ in the germline V gene. In nucleotides, the CDR3 is TGCGCCAGCAGCAGGGAGGGGGCCGGCTATGGCTACACCTTC. Translated: CASSREGAGYGYTF.

The chain uses TRBV7-2 and TRBJ1-3; D is perhaps TRBD1 (5 bases). Trimming left V 0 bases short and J 6 bases short, with 12 bases between. Germline values: CDR1 SGHTA, CDR2 FQGNSA. CDR3 size: 15 residues. For the CDR3, the DNA is TGTGCCAGCAGCTTAGCGGGGACGGATAAAAACACCATATATTTT. This encodes CASSLAGTDKNTIYF. Full variable domain (rest looked up from reference TRBV7-2 and TRBJ1-3): GAGVSQSPSNKVTEKGKDVELRCDPISGHTALYWYRQSLGQGLEFLIYFQGNSAPDKSGLPSDRFSAERTGGSVSTLTIQRTQQEDSAVYLCASSLAGTDKNTIYFGEGSWLTVV.

The CDR3 DNA follows: TGTGCCATCAGTGGGGGTTGGAGCGAGCAGTACTTC. Protein sequence: CAISGGWSEQYF. The rearrangement joins TRBV10-3 to TRBJ2-7; D call uncertain. Germline values: CDR1 ENHRY, CDR2 SYGVKD. This CDR3 region has 12 residues. Trimming pared 4 bases from V and 6 bases from J, leaving 10 bases between.

The rearrangement links TRBV5-1 to TRBJ1-2, with TRBD1 matching 10 bases. V shed 0 bases, J shed 2 bases, and the junction held 7 bases outside the gene matches. This CDR3 contains 17 residues. CDR1 is SGHRS and CDR2 is YFSETQ in the germline V gene. The CDR3 loop reads CASSLDSGQGKNYGYTF. For the CDR3, the DNA is TGCGCCAGCAGCTTGGACTCGGGACAGGGGAAGAACTATGGCTACACCTTC.

This rearrangement joins TRBV5-6 to TRBJ2-3; 8 positions match TRBD2. The CDR3 is 16 amino acids. Per germline, CDR1 SGHDT and CDR2 YYEEEE. Losses at the gene ends were 1 base for V and 3 bases for J; bases not matched to a gene: 7. CDR3 in DNA: TGTGCCAGCAGCTTGTTTCGGGGGGGCGAGACAGATACGCAGTATTTT. Amino acid sequence: CASSLFRGGETDTQYF.

This chain joins TRBV19 and TRBJ2-5; D gene unclear. CDR1 LNHDA and CDR2 SQIVND come from the germline V gene (reference sequence). This CDR3 contains 13 residues. V was cut by 9 bases and J by 1 base, with 12 bases left in between. The CDR3 DNA reads as TGTGCCAGCAGACTCGGGTTCCAAGAGACCCAGTACTTC. It yields the protein CASRLGFQETQYF.

The genes are TRBV4-1 and TRBJ2-1; D unclear. V lost 1 base, J lost 4 bases, and 17 bases lay in between. The CDR3 sequence is 17 residues long. Looked up from germline, CDR1 is MGHRA and CDR2 is YSYEKL. The CDR3 is CASSQGRVGHFYNEQFF. The CDR3 coding sequence is TGCGCCAGCAGCCAAGGTAGAGTCGGGCATTTTTACAATGAGCAGTTCTTC.

The chain combines TRBV6-6 with TRBJ2-3; D gene ambiguous. Trimming removed 6 bases at V and 2 bases at J, with 12 bases between. CDR1 and CDR2 (germline): MNHNY, SVGAGI (reference sequence). CDR3 length equals 14 residues. The CDR3 coding sequence is TGTGCCAGCAGCCAGCAGGCTAACACAGATACGCAGTATTTT. It specifies CASSQQANTDTQYF.

The count of this clone is one. The chain links TRBV2 to TRBJ1-1, with D unclear. The CDR3 consists of 14 residues. CDR1 is SNHLY and CDR2 is FYNNEI in the germline V gene. V was trimmed by 7 bases and J by 0 bases, leaving 12 bases between them. CDR3 DNA: TGTGCCAGCAAACTAAGCCCCATGAACACTGAAGCTTTCTTT. Amino acids: CASKLSPMNTEAFF. The full variable domain, in which reference TRBV2 and TRBJ1-1 provide the parts outside the CDR3, is EPEVTQTPSHQVTQMGQEVILRCVPISNHLYFYWYRQILGQKVEFLVSFYNNEISEKSEIFDDQFSVERPDGSNFTLKIRSTKLEDSAMYFCASKLSPMNTEAFFGQGTRLTVV.

The V and J genes are TRBV7-3 and TRBJ2-3, with 8 bases that match TRBD2. This CDR3 contains 15 residues. The V and J ends lost 5 bases and 4 bases, in that order; junction bases with no gene match: 8. The germline V gene has CDR1 SGHTA and CDR2 FQGTGA. As DNA, the CDR3 is TGTGCCAGCAGCGGCCAGCGGGGGAGCGCAGATACGCAGTATTTT. It translates to CASSGQRGSADTQYF.

The chain links TRBV5-1 to TRBJ2-2, with TRBD1 matching 11 bases. Trimming at V came to 4 bases and at J to 4 bases, leaving 3 bases not matched to a gene. The germline V gene encodes CDR1 SGHRS and CDR2 YFSETQ. The CDR3 is made up of 15 amino acids. The DNA of the CDR3 is TGCGCCAGCAGCCCGGGACAGGGGGTCACCGGGGAGCTGTTTTTT. Its translation is CASSPGQGVTGELFF.

The V gene is TRBV5-1, the J gene TRBJ2-1; TRBD2 agrees at 7 bases. The V gene end was trimmed by 4 bases and the J gene end by 4 bases; junction bases not matched to a gene: 11. Germline V gene lookup returns CDR1 SGHRS and CDR2 YFSETQ. CDR3 length: 16 amino acids. CDR3 DNA: TGCGCCAGCAGCCTGCTTGGCCTAGCGGTATACAATGAGCAGTTCTTC. This gives the protein CASSLLGLAVYNEQFF. Full variable domain (rest looked up from reference TRBV5-1 and TRBJ2-1): KAGVTQTPRYLIKTRGQQVTLSCSPISGHRSVSWYQQTPGQGLQFLFEYFSETQRNKGNFPGRFSGRQFSNSRSEMNVSTLELGDSALYLCASSLLGLAVYNEQFFGPGTRLTVL.

The chain employs TRBV28 and TRBJ2-7, with D tentatively TRBD1 (5 bases). The CDR3 is 16 amino acids. The germline V and J ends were trimmed by 4 bases and 5 bases, with 21 bases remaining between them. Germline V gene data show CDR1 as MDHEN and CDR2 as SYDVKM. The CDR3 nucleotides read TGTGCCAGCAGTTCATTTTCGGGCGTGGGGCTCCACGAGCAGTACTTC. Translating it yields CASSSFSGVGLHEQYF.

V usage is TRBV4-2 and J usage is TRBJ1-5; no clear D. V was clipped by 0 bases and J by 0 bases, with 18 bases between them. Germline loops: CDR1 LGHNA, CDR2 YNFKEQ. This CDR3 is 19 amino acids long. In DNA form, the CDR3 reads TGTGCCAGCAGCCAAGACTTCTGGGCAGCCATAGTTAGCAATCAGCCCCAGCATTTT. It encodes CASSQDFWAAIVSNQPQHF.

This clone has just a few counts. The chain uses TRBV4-1 and TRBJ2-3, with no clear D. Germline assignment: CDR1 MGHRA and CDR2 YSYEKL. The V gene lost 2 bases and the J gene lost 0 bases, with 9 bases spanning the gap. This CDR3 contains 15 residues. In nucleotides, the CDR3 is TGCGCCAGCAGCCAAATTCCAACTAGCACAGATACGCAGTATTTT. This translates into CASSQIPTSTDTQYF.